This T cell receptor beta chain was sequenced during a study of vaccination and CD4 T cells after COVID-19. In the study overall: Every culture used as a control got a CEFX pool, an HIV-1 Nef pool, or no peptide. Study findings and constraints: Convalescent patients' clones that were vaccine-specific were spike mono-reactive in 304 of 307 cases.

Notes on this clonotype: Its specificity is not known.

Treatment defined: roughly 10-day PBMC culture with coronavirus spike peptide pools or control peptides (ViraFEST assay). Antigen-specific T cells were expanded with peptide pools by ViraFEST, and TCRs were then sequenced. Sequencing of the DNA from cultured CD4+ T cells was carried out with the Oncomine TCR Beta short-read assay. TCRdb passed the PCR reads through MiXCR, listing each CDR3 protein once. The data hold 15,000 to 20,000 distinct CDR3 sequences, with around 40% observed a single time. The source material was CD4+ T cells from blood, cultured in vitro, sampled before SARS-CoV-2 vaccination. The sequence came from a human donor who received a COVID-19 vaccine.

CDR3 protein: CATSDPTGPIGQYF. The CDR3 region has the DNA TGTGCCACCAGTGATCCGACAGGTCCAATTGGTCAGTACTTC. V is TRBV24-1 and J is TRBJ2-4, with D maybe TRBD1 (6 bases). Trimming cost V 3 bases and J 12 bases, with 17 bases left between them. Germline values: CDR1 KGHDR, CDR2 SFDVKD. This CDR3 is built from 14 residues.